Each of the 14 T cell receptor beta chains below was sequenced from the same sample in a study of blood T cell repertoires in COVID-19. This table comes from immunoSEQ multiplex PCR, and its TCRdb copy is limited to in-frame clones, with some not included. The sample shows over 85,000 clones, roughly 84% of them seen only once. Sequenced material: peripheral blood. These receptors were obtained from a human donor in a cohort sampled during active COVID-19.

J is TRBJ2-2 and V is TRBV7-3, with 7 nucleotides matching TRBD1. V dropped 4 bases and J dropped 0; count of bases not matched to a gene: 14. The CDR3 length is 19 residues. CDR1 and CDR2 from the germline V gene are SGHTA and FQGTGA. This CDR3 reads CASSSKPGQRTSNTGELFF. The CDR3 bases are TGTGCCAGCAGCTCAAAACCGGGACAGCGAACCTCGAACACCGGGGAGCTGTTTTTT.

The V gene is TRBV7-2, the J gene TRBJ2-5, with 9 bases identical to TRBD2. V dropped 1 base and J dropped 5; count of bases not matched to a gene: 8. Germline V gives CDR1 SGHTA, CDR2 FQGNSA. This CDR3 contains 16 residues. As DNA, the CDR3 is TGTGCCAGCAGCTTAGAGGTCGGCCTAGCGGGGGAGACCCAGTACTTC. This encodes CASSLEVGLAGETQYF.

The chain links TRBV30 to TRBJ2-5; a weak D match, TRBD2 (6 bases). The germline V gene encodes CDR1 GTSNPN and CDR2 SVGIG (reference sequence). The V gene lost 0 bases and the J gene lost 5 bases, with 19 bases spanning the gap. The CDR3 has 16 residues. The CDR3 bases are TGTGCCTGGAGTGTACAACCCCTGGCAGGGAGGGAGACCCAGTACTTC. It specifies CAWSVQPLAGRETQYF.

The genes are TRBV7-2 and TRBJ1-5, with 7 bases identical to TRBD1. The CDR3 extends over 16 amino acids. The germline CDR1 and CDR2 sequences are SGHTA and FQGNSA. Trimming took 1 base from V and 0 from J; bases not matched to a gene: 3. CDR3 amino acids: CASSLEWDSSNQPQHF. The CDR3 DNA is TGTGCCAGCAGCTTAGAGTGGGACAGTAGCAATCAGCCCCAGCATTTT.

This chain joins TRBV11-3 and TRBJ1-6; D unclear. Per germline, CDR1 SGHNT and CDR2 YENEEA. Trimming shortened V by 5 bases and J by 7 bases, and 9 bases separated the two germline ends. CDR3 length equals 13 residues. The CDR3 protein is CASSGEFNSPLHF. CDR3 DNA: TGTGCCAGCAGCGGGGAGTTCAATTCACCCCTCCACTTT.

This clone was observed a handful of times. The chain is built from TRBV5-1 and TRBJ2-3; 8 bases are a match to TRBD1. CDR1 and CDR2 (germline): SGHRS, YFSETQ. CDR3 size: 17 residues. The V gene end was trimmed by 2 bases and the J gene end by 4 bases; junction bases not matched to a gene: 12. CDR3 in amino acids: CASSLDGVRGLADTQYF. The CDR3 nucleotides are TGCGCCAGCAGCTTAGATGGCGTCAGGGGGCTTGCAGATACGCAGTATTTT.

This clone was seen just once. The CDR3 DNA reads as TGTGCAAGTCGCCCTCTGAGGCAGGGGGATAATGAAAAACTGTTTTTT. Translating it yields CASRPLRQGDNEKLFF. The rearrangement links TRBV12-2 to TRBJ1-4; whether TRBD1, the table's D call, matches the DNA was not checked. TRBV12-2 is given as a pseudogene. The CDR3 is made up of 16 amino acids.

The chain's CDR3 is CASSPGTGGTYEQYF. The CDR3 bases are TGTGCCAGCTCACCGGGGACAGGGGGGACCTACGAGCAGTACTTC. This chain links TRBV18 with TRBJ2-7; the match to TRBD1 covers 11 bases. Germline V gene lookup returns CDR1 KGHSH and CDR2 LQKENI. This CDR3 has 15 residues. V lost 3 bases to trimming and J lost 2 bases; unmatched junction nucleotides: 3.

This clone appeared a single time. This rearrangement joins TRBV5-1 to TRBJ1-2; TRBD1 agrees at 7 bases. Germline CDR1 and CDR2: SGHRS and YFSETQ. The CDR3 consists of 15 residues. The junction had 10 bases not matched to a gene; V was cut back by 4 bases and J by 4 bases. In DNA, the CDR3 is TGCGCCAGCAGCCAGACAGGGCTCAGATCCTATGGCTACACCTTC. It encodes CASSQTGLRSYGYTF.

V is TRBV6-2 or TRBV6-3 and J is TRBJ2-7; 11 bases are a match to TRBD2. The CDR3 contains 17 residues. Unmatched junction bases numbered 10, after V lost 6 bases and J lost 0 bases. Germline V gives CDR1 MNHEY, CDR2 SVGEGT. The CDR3 nucleotides read TGTGCCAGCAGCCAAAGACCTAGCGGGGGGAGCTCCTACGAGCAGTACTTC. Its translation: CASSQRPSGGSSYEQYF.

This chain connects TRBV4-3 to TRBJ2-7, with 8 nucleotides matching TRBD1. The CDR3 length is 16 residues. CDR1 and CDR2 (germline): LGHNA, YSLEER. V lost 3 bases to trimming and J lost 2 bases; unmatched junction nucleotides: 9. The CDR3 sequence is CASSQKVGQEAYEQYF. The CDR3 coding sequence is TGCGCCAGCAGCCAGAAGGTGGGACAGGAAGCCTACGAGCAGTACTTC.

This chain joins TRBV5-6 and TRBJ1-2; 9 nucleotides line up with TRBD1. J gave up 5 bases and V 4 bases, and 15 bases lay outside the gene matches. The CDR3 totals 17 residues. Germline V gene lookup returns CDR1 SGHDT and CDR2 YYEEEE. In nucleotides, the CDR3 is TGTGCCAGCAGCGGCTGGGGACAGGGAAGTCTAGCATATGGCTACACCTTC. It yields the protein CASSGWGQGSLAYGYTF.

The genes are TRBV11-2 and TRBJ2-3; D remains unclear. Germline V gives CDR1 SGHAT, CDR2 FQNNGV. The CDR3 contains 11 residues. V lost 2 bases, J lost 8 bases, and 5 bases lay in between. The CDR3 region is CASSLFGTQYF. The CDR3 DNA is TGTGCCAGCAGCTTATTCGGTACGCAGTATTTT. Full variable domain (rest looked up from reference TRBV11-2 and TRBJ2-3): EAGVAQSPRYKIIEKRQSVAFWCNPISGHATLYWYQQILGQGPKLLIQFQNNGVVDDSQLPKDRFSAERLKGVDSTLKIQPAKLEDSAVYLCASSLFGTQYFGPGTRLTVL.

For this clone: Mismatch with germline at one junction end may stem from a read error. CDR3 DNA: TGTGCCAGTAGCTCGAGTCCGGGACTAGCGGGGTACACTGAGCAGTTCTTC. It codes for CASSSSPGLAGYTEQFF. The chain carries TRBV19 and TRBJ2-1; TRBD2 matches 13 bases. The CDR3 totals 17 residues. Looked up from germline, CDR1 is LNHDA and CDR2 is SQIVND (reference sequence).